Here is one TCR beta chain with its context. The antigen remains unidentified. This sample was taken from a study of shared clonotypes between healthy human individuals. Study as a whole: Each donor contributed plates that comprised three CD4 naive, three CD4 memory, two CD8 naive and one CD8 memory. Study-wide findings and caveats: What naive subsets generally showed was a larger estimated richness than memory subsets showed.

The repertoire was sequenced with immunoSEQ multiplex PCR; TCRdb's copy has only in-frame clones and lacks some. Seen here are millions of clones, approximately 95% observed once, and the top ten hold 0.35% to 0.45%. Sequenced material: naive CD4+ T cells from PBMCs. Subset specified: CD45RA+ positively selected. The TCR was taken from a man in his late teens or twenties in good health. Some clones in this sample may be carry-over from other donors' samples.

CDR3 sequence reads: CASSQVFSSYNEQFF. DNA for the CDR3: TGCGCCAGCAGCCAAGTTTTTAGCTCCTACAATGAGCAGTTCTTC. The chain combines TRBV4-1 with TRBJ2-1; no definite D call. The V gene's germline CDR1 is MGHRA and CDR2 YSYEKL. V was pared by 1 base and J by 0 bases, with 7 bases between. The CDR3 has 15 amino acids.